This T cell receptor (beta chain) was sequenced in a study of blood T cell repertoires in COVID-19. Method: immunoSEQ multiplex PCR; TCRdb's copy keeps in-frame clones and lacks some. The sample carries over 400,000 clones, about 89% recorded once. The germline gives CDR1 SGHRS, CDR2 YFSETQ. Germline trimming cut 1 base from V and 16 bases from J; bases unmatched to any gene: 8. This CDR3 has 13 residues. The chain couples TRBV5-1 to TRBJ1-4; TRBD1 aligns across 9 bases. What was sequenced was peripheral blood. The clonotype was recovered from a woman in her forties or fifties with COVID-19, enrolled during active disease. In DNA form, the CDR3 reads TGCGCCAGCAGCTTGTCCGGGACAGGGTATCCGTTTTTT. It yields the protein CASSLSGTGYPFF.